One and the same sample provided the 6 T cell receptor beta chains below, sequenced in a study of blood T cell repertoires in COVID-19. Sequenced by immunoSEQ multiplex PCR; TCRdb stores in-frame clones only, minus some. The sample yields around 46,000 clones, roughly nine tenths seen once. The sequenced sample was peripheral blood. Receptors originate from a man in his 60s with active or convalescent COVID-19.

The chain employs TRBV6-5 and TRBJ2-5, with D possibly TRBD1 on 5 matching bases. From germline, CDR1 is MNHEY and CDR2 SVGAGI. The CDR3 runs to 14 residues. V lost 6 bases and J lost 1, with 12 bases in between. The CDR3 DNA reads as TGTGCCAGCAGCTCCGGACACCGCCAAGAGACCCAGTACTTC. Amino acids: CASSSGHRQETQYF.

This rearrangement joins TRBV10-2 to TRBJ1-6; TRBD1 matches at 7 bases. With V trimmed by 4 bases and J by 6 bases, 6 bases remained unmatched. CDR3 length: 15 amino acids. Looked up from germline, CDR1 is WSHSY and CDR2 is SAAADI. The CDR3 DNA sequence: TGCGCCAGCAGTGTAGCCGGGGACAGTAATTCACCCCTCCACTTT. It encodes CASSVAGDSNSPLHF.

Only one count was recorded for this clone. V gene TRBV2 combines with J gene TRBJ1-5; D is uncertain. Per germline, CDR1 SNHLY and CDR2 FYNNEI. V was trimmed by 4 bases and J by 4 bases, leaving 5 bases between them. The CDR3 runs 12 residues. The CDR3 sequence: CASSASNQPQHF. The CDR3 region has the DNA TGTGCCAGCAGTGCGTCGAATCAGCCCCAGCATTTT. Complete variable domain (other parts from reference TRBV2 and TRBJ1-5): EPEVTQTPSHQVTQMGQEVILRCVPISNHLYFYWYRQILGQKVEFLVSFYNNEISEKSEIFDDQFSVERPDGSNFTLKIRSTKLEDSAMYFCASSASNQPQHFGDGTRLSIL.

This clone is medium-sized. This rearrangement joins TRBV6-5 to TRBJ2-1, with D perhaps TRBD2 (5 bases). V dropped 5 bases and J dropped 8 bases, with 13 bases sitting between them. Germline values: CDR1 MNHEY, CDR2 SVGAGI. The CDR3 spans 13 residues. In DNA form, the CDR3 reads TGTGCCAGCAGTACAACTAGTGTCTATGAGCAGTTCTTC. Amino acid sequence: CASSTTSVYEQFF.

In this sample, this clone turned up a few times. The J gene is TRBJ1-2, the V gene TRBV27, with TRBD1 identical over 7 bases. The CDR3 consists of 14 residues. The J segment lost 8 bases and the V segment lost 5 bases, leaving 11 bases of the junction unmatched. Germline-derived CDR1 and CDR2 are MNHEY and SMNVEV (reference sequence). Here the CDR3 reads CASSPSTGVRGYTF. The DNA of the CDR3 is TGTGCCAGCAGTCCGTCAACAGGGGTGAGGGGCTACACCTTC.

The gene calls are TRBV27 and TRBJ1-1; D is perhaps TRBD1 (5 bases). The CDR3 runs 18 residues. The germline CDR1 and CDR2 sequences are MNHEY and SMNVEV (reference sequence). The V and J ends lost 3 bases and 2 bases respectively, with 22 bases between them. CDR3 sequence: CASSFLTTVIGPNTEAFF. CDR3 in DNA: TGTGCCAGCAGTTTCCTAACGACAGTCATCGGACCTAACACTGAAGCTTTCTTT.